The 21 T cell receptor beta chains presented below share a single source sample, sequenced in a study of blood T cell repertoires in COVID-19. Sequencing used immunoSEQ multiplex PCR; TCRdb keeps in-frame clones, though not all of them. The table includes under 300,000 clones, 92% detected once. Material for sequencing was peripheral blood. Receptors were obtained from a man between 25 and 39 years old with COVID-19, enrolled during active disease.

The DNA of the CDR3 is TGTGCCAGCAGCTCGTATGGCAATCAGCCCCAGCATTTT. Protein product: CASSSYGNQPQHF. The rearrangement links TRBV11-2 to TRBJ1-5, with no clear D. Germline V CDR1 and CDR2: SGHAT, FQNNGV. The CDR3 consists of 13 residues. The ends were cut back, 4 bases at V and 2 bases at J, with 6 bases in the middle.

The chain is built from TRBV6-5 and TRBJ1-2; 10 nucleotides align to TRBD1. This CDR3 contains 15 residues. After removal of 6 bases from V and 7 bases from J, the junction contained 11 bases not matched to a gene. Per germline, CDR1 MNHEY and CDR2 SVGAGI. The CDR3, as DNA: TGTGCCAGCAGCCAGGGACAGGGGCCCCTGTTTGGCTACACCTTC. Translated, it gives CASSQGQGPLFGYTF.

V is TRBV19 and J is TRBJ1-5; possible D gene TRBD1, 5 bases. The V and J ends lost 5 bases and 4 bases respectively, with 15 bases between them. CDR1 is LNHDA, CDR2 SQIVND, per germline (reference sequence). The CDR3 runs 15 residues. Here the CDR3 DNA reads TGTGCCAGTAGTCGGGAGGGACGGTTAAATCAGCCCCAGCATTTT. It specifies CASSREGRLNQPQHF. Combining the CDR3 with reference TRBV19 and TRBJ1-5 gives the whole variable domain DGGITQSPKYLFRKEGQNVTLSCEQNLNHDAMYWYRQDPGQGLRLIYYSQIVNDFQKGDIAEGYSVSREKKESFPLTVTSAQKNPTAFYLCASSREGRLNQPQHFGDGTRLSIL.

The chain employs TRBV19 and TRBJ1-2; TRBD1 agrees at 8 bases. CDR3 length equals 17 residues. The trim removed 5 bases at V and 3 bases at J, leaving 14 bases unmatched. The V gene's germline CDR1 is LNHDA and CDR2 SQIVND (reference sequence). The CDR3 here is CASSEPTGGVRDYGYTF. The DNA for the CDR3 is TGTGCCAGTAGTGAACCTACAGGGGGAGTTCGGGACTATGGCTACACCTTC. Variable domain in full (rest from reference TRBV19 and TRBJ1-2): DGGITQSPKYLFRKEGQNVTLSCEQNLNHDAMYWYRQDPGQGLRLIYYSQIVNDFQKGDIAEGYSVSREKKESFPLTVTSAQKNPTAFYLCASSEPTGGVRDYGYTFGSGTRLTVV.

The rearrangement joins TRBV24-1 to TRBJ2-2, with TRBD1 matching 10 bases. The CDR3 totals 17 residues. Trimming at V came to 3 bases and at J to 1 base, leaving 4 bases not matched to a gene. Germline loops: CDR1 KGHDR, CDR2 SFDVKD. CDR3 loop: CATSDGRDRGNTGELFF. The CDR3 coding sequence is TGTGCCACCAGTGATGGCCGGGACAGGGGGAACACCGGGGAGCTGTTTTTT.

The chain couples TRBV3-1 (or the pseudogene TRBV3-2) to TRBJ2-7; D unresolved. With 4 bases removed from V and 5 bases from J, the gap between germline ends came to 6 bases. Germline V CDR1 and CDR2: LGHDT, YNNKEL (reference sequence). The CDR3 contains 11 residues. The CDR3 is CASSLGDEQYF. CDR3 DNA: TGTGCCAGCAGCCTTGGAGACGAGCAGTACTTC.

V and J are TRBV3-1 (or the pseudogene TRBV3-2) and TRBJ2-3; 8 bases fit TRBD2. Germline loops: CDR1 LGHDT, CDR2 YNNKEL (reference sequence). V trimming: 1 base; J trimming: 6 bases; junction bases outside the gene matches: 15. The CDR3 spans 18 residues. This CDR3 reads CASSQVISKAGGPDTQYF. The CDR3 DNA sequence: TGTGCCAGCAGCCAAGTGATCAGTAAGGCGGGGGGCCCGGATACGCAGTATTTT.

A note on this clone: Additional DNA sequences in this sample encode the identical CDR3. The chain recombines TRBV5-1 with TRBJ2-3, with 9 bases identical to TRBD2. The CDR3 length is 15 residues. From germline, CDR1 is SGHRS and CDR2 YFSETQ. The V gene end was trimmed by 0 bases and the J gene end by 1 base; junction bases not matched to a gene: 0. CDR3 DNA sequence: TGCGCCAGCAGCTTGGTAGCGGGGGGCACAGATACGCAGTATTTT. Protein sequence: CASSLVAGGTDTQYF.

CDR3 nucleotides: TGTGCCAGCAGCTTATACGGGACAAGTTTATGGGACGAGCAGTACTTC. This sequence encodes CASSLYGTSLWDEQYF. The chain couples TRBV13 to TRBJ2-7, with a weak D call TRBD1 (6 bases). The CDR3 extends over 16 amino acids. Trimming removed 2 bases at V and 5 bases at J, with 19 bases between. CDR1 is PRHDT, CDR2 FYEKMQ, per germline (reference sequence). The full variable domain, completed using reference TRBV13 and TRBJ2-7, is AAGVIQSPRHLIKEKRETATLKCYPIPRHDTVYWYQQGPGQDPQFLISFYEKMQSDKGSIPDRFSAQQFSDYHSELNMSSLELGDSALYFCASSLYGTSLWDEQYFGPGTRLTVT.

The chain has TRBV29-1 and TRBJ1-6, with 9 bases identical to TRBD1. CDR1 SQVTM and CDR2 ANQGSEA come from the germline V gene. Trimming cost V 5 bases and J 8 bases; bases outside gene matches: 1. The CDR3 contains 12 residues. The CDR3, as DNA: TGCAGCGTTTGGACAGGGGATTCACCCCTCCACTTT. Its protein product is CSVWTGDSPLHF.

The chain couples TRBV19 to TRBJ1-6, with TRBD1 identical over 11 bases. The ends lost 3 bases at V and 6 bases at J; junction bases unmatched: 1. CDR1 and CDR2 (germline): LNHDA, SQIVND (reference sequence). The CDR3 has 15 amino acids. This chain's CDR3 is CASSIGTGGNSPLHF. The CDR3 bases are TGTGCCAGTAGTATTGGGACAGGGGGTAATTCACCCCTCCACTTT.

V is TRBV19 and J is TRBJ2-5; 9 nucleotides match TRBD1. V was pared by 5 bases and J by 4 bases, with 8 bases of the junction left unmatched. This CDR3 contains 15 residues. Germline CDR1 reads LNHDA; CDR2 reads SQIVND (reference sequence). In DNA form, the CDR3 reads TGTGCCAGTAGTCTACCGGGACAGGGACGAGAGACCCAGTACTTC. As protein: CASSLPGQGRETQYF.

V usage is TRBV19 and J usage is TRBJ1-1; 9 bases agree with TRBD1. The V gene's germline CDR1 is LNHDA and CDR2 SQIVND (reference sequence). CDR3 length: 15 residues. With 5 bases clipped from V and 3 bases from J, the junction kept 7 bases outside the gene matches. The CDR3 DNA is TGTGCCAGTAGTCCGCTCGGGACAGGGTACACTGAAGCTTTCTTT. Amino acid sequence: CASSPLGTGYTEAFF.

J is TRBJ2-2 and V is TRBV5-5; D gene unclear. Per germline, CDR1 SGHKS and CDR2 YYEKEE (reference sequence). Trimming cost V 0 bases and J 3 bases, with 9 bases left between them. The CDR3 runs to 15 residues. For the CDR3, the DNA is TGTGCCAGCAGCTTGGTAGTGGGCGACACCGGGGAGCTGTTTTTT. Encoded protein: CASSLVVGDTGELFF. Looking up the rest from reference TRBV5-5 and TRBJ2-2 gives the full variable domain: DAGVTQSPTHLIKTRGQQVTLRCSPISGHKSVSWYQQVLGQGPQFIFQYYEKEERGRGNFPDRFSARQFPNYSSELNVNALLLGDSALYLCASSLVVGDTGELFFGEGSRLTVL.

This sequence joins TRBV7-6 and TRBJ2-2; the D gene is possibly TRBD2 (6 bases). The V and J ends lost 2 bases and 2 bases respectively, with 15 bases between them. The CDR3 is 17 residues long. Germline V CDR1 and CDR2: SGHVS, FNYEAQ. CDR3 sequence: CASSLFSGTDNTGELFF. The CDR3 nucleotides read TGTGCCAGCAGCTTATTCTCCGGGACTGATAACACCGGGGAGCTGTTTTTT.

V and J are TRBV2 and TRBJ2-7; D possibly corresponds to TRBD1 (6 bases). CDR1 is SNHLY and CDR2 is FYNNEI in the germline V gene. V was shortened by 4 bases and J by 7 bases, with 14 bases between the two germline ends. The CDR3 contains 13 residues. The CDR3 DNA reads TGTGCCAGCAGTGGTCAGGGGTCGGGGGAGCAGTACTTC. It yields the protein CASSGQGSGEQYF.

This chain connects TRBV10-2 to TRBJ2-7; D remains ambiguous. V lost 0 bases and J 6 bases, leaving 12 bases between the germline ends. The CDR3 is 14 residues long. Germline values: CDR1 WSHSY, CDR2 SAAADI. The CDR3 reads CASSESDRRGEQYF. The CDR3 coding sequence is TGCGCCAGCAGTGAGTCCGACCGAAGAGGCGAGCAGTACTTC.

V is TRBV5-5 and J is TRBJ1-5; D unresolved. Germline CDR1 and CDR2: SGHKS and YYEKEE (reference sequence). This CDR3 spans 12 amino acids. V was clipped by 6 bases and J by 5 bases, with 9 bases between them. As DNA, the CDR3 is TGTGCCAGCATCCAGGTTGATCAGCCCCAGCATTTT. As protein: CASIQVDQPQHF.

The CDR3 protein is CASSSIINYDTGELFF. The CDR3 DNA follows: TGTGCCAGCAGCTCCATAATTAACTATGACACCGGGGAGCTGTTTTTT. The chain couples TRBV7-6 to TRBJ2-2; no clear D gene. The CDR3 covers 16 residues. The V gene's germline CDR1 is SGHVS and CDR2 FNYEAQ. Trimming stripped 4 bases from V and 3 bases from J, with 15 bases between.

The V call is TRBV6-6, the J call TRBJ1-2, with a tentative D call TRBD1 (6 bases). The germline CDR1 and CDR2 sequences are MNHNY and SVGAGI (reference sequence). Trimming stripped 0 bases from V and 9 bases from J, with 8 bases between. The CDR3 loop spans 12 amino acids. In DNA form, the CDR3 reads TGTGCCAGCAGTTACTCGAGGGGGAGCTACACCTTC. Its protein is CASSYSRGSYTF.

The rearrangement joins TRBV2 to TRBJ2-5, with D unclear. The CDR3 loop spans 11 amino acids. The germline gives CDR1 SNHLY, CDR2 FYNNEI. V lost 3 bases and J lost 9, with 8 bases in between. The CDR3 nucleotides are TGTGCCAGCAGTGAGTTTCAGTCCCAGTACTTC. Translating gives CASSEFQSQYF. Full variable domain (outside the CDR3, taken from reference TRBV2 and TRBJ2-5): EPEVTQTPSHQVTQMGQEVILRCVPISNHLYFYWYRQILGQKVEFLVSFYNNEISEKSEIFDDQFSVERPDGSNFTLKIRSTKLEDSAMYFCASSEFQSQYFGPGTRLLVL.